Presented here are 5 T cell receptor beta chains from one specimen sequenced in a study of CD8+CD57+ T cells in acquired aplastic anemia. Template material for TCR beta VDJ and CDR3 profiling consisted of genomic DNA. TCRdb re-called the reads through MiXCR, storing one row per CDR3 protein. The data hold fewer than 70,000 distinct CDR3 sequences, with 54% observed a single time. Specimen: sorted CD4+, CD8+, or CD8+CD57+ T cells (not recorded which) from PBMCs. Receptors were obtained from a human donor in good health, serving as a control.

In this sample, this clonotype turned up many times. This chain connects TRBV6-5 to TRBJ2-2; no definite D call. Trimming removed 6 bases at V and 4 bases at J, with 3 bases between. CDR3 size: 11 residues. CDR1 MNHEY and CDR2 SVGAGI come from the germline V gene. The DNA for the CDR3 is TGTGCCAGCAGCCGCACCGGGGAGCTGTTTTTT. It translates to CASSRTGELFF.

V is TRBV29-1 and J is TRBJ1-2, with TRBD1 matching 8 bases. The CDR3 is 15 residues long. Losses at the gene ends were 7 bases for V and 8 bases for J; bases not matched to a gene: 18. Germline loops: CDR1 SQVTM, CDR2 ANQGSEA. In nucleotides, the CDR3 is TGCAGCGCCGGGACGGACAGGGCGCTCGGCTGGGGCTACACCTTC. Translated, it gives CSAGTDRALGWGYTF.

The genes are TRBV24-1 and TRBJ2-1; TRBD2 matches 10 bases. Per germline, CDR1 KGHDR and CDR2 SFDVKD. This CDR3 region has 14 residues. The V gene end was trimmed by 4 bases and the J gene end by 8 bases; junction bases not matched to a gene: 4. The CDR3 spells CATSDPSGSYEQFF. CDR3 DNA: TGTGCCACCAGTGACCCTAGCGGGAGCTATGAGCAGTTCTTC.

This clonotype is medium-sized. This chain's CDR3 is CSVDGGYTQGSNNEQFF. In nucleotides, the CDR3 is TGCAGCGTTGATGGCGGCTATACGCAAGGGTCGAACAATGAGCAGTTCTTC. The chain has TRBV29-1 and TRBJ2-1; D is unclear. The CDR3 consists of 17 residues. Trimming shortened V by 3 bases and J by 5 bases, and 23 bases separated the two germline ends. CDR1 is SQVTM and CDR2 is ANQGSEA in the germline V gene.

This clonotype has ten or more counts. The chain recombines TRBV13 with TRBJ2-1; the D gene is possibly TRBD2 (6 bases). The CDR3 covers 18 residues. V was pared by 0 bases and J by 4 bases, with 19 bases between. CDR1 and CDR2 from the germline V gene are PRHDT and FYEKMQ (reference sequence). CDR3 sequence reads: CASSLGTSRYEGYNEQFF. The DNA for the CDR3 is TGTGCCAGCAGCTTAGGAACTAGCAGGTATGAGGGGTACAATGAGCAGTTCTTC.